This T cell receptor (beta chain) was captured by sequencing in a study of neurological immune-mediated disorders (dated by TCRdb to between 2018 and 2020). The study in broad terms: Among the 34 multiple sclerosis patients, relapsing-remitting MS was present in around 31 and secondary progressive MS was present in 3. Peripheral blood TCR-beta repertoires from HTLV-I-associated myelopathy (HAM/TSP) patients, multiple sclerosis patients and healthy controls were compared by UMI-based sequencing. Alongside PBMC samples, the set of about 97 TCR-beta libraries contained longitudinal samples, technical triplicates, and paired CD4+ and CD8+ T-cell subsets that had been sorted. Of the approximately 68 subjects in the cohort, around 15 were HAM/TSP patients, approximately 34 were multiple sclerosis patients, and some 20 were healthy controls.

The table lists this clonotype with many counts. There is no known antigen for this receptor. Within one base of it there is no much larger clone, and no base qualities were kept. For unsorted PBMC libraries, 2 million PBMCs were used after storage in RNAlater at -80 degrees C until RNA extraction. The multiple sclerosis patients were enrolled in a US clinical protocol that evaluated disease progression with magnetic resonance imaging. PBMCs were separated from peripheral blood using Ficoll-Hypaque density gradient centrifugation and then cryopreserved in liquid nitrogen. General conclusions and limits of the study: Phylogenetic analysis grouped repertoires from 18 of 34 MS patients into a cluster of related CDR3 sequences, suggesting a possible repertoire-level signature. The highest TCR clonal expansion was observed in HAM/TSP patients, whereas the lowest was observed in MS patients, even when compared with healthy controls. Across subjects, expanded clones never shared an identical CDR3 amino acid sequence, which suggests that the TCR-beta repertoires in every group were private. No association of the MS cluster with clinical or MRI features was observed, and the need for larger cohorts was stated by the authors.

cDNA synthesis used template-switch 5'RACE with a primer carrying a 10-nucleotide random unique molecular identifier tagging each TCR transcript. Every sequencing run covered 15-18 subjects and yielded more than 160 million TCR-beta sequences. The RNeasy kit was used for extraction of total RNA. TCR-beta VDJ regions were amplified with primers for the TCR constant region and the 5'RACE anchor, using the KAPA Real-time Library Amplification kit. A first PCR added sample indexes and Illumina adaptors, and a second PCR then raised library yield. The roughly 650 bp TCR product was size-selected on a 2% E-gel SizeSelection system after Ampure bead purification. Before pooling, libraries had their quality checked on a Bioanalyzer, their concentration measured with Qubit, and their quantity determined with the Kapa Library Quantification kit. Libraries were sequenced paired-end 2 x 150 bp on an Illumina HiSeq 2500. To increase sequence diversity, about 25-31% phiX was spiked into each library pool. Per the source publication's procedure: Quality-filtered reads were processed with the UMI-based MiGEC pipeline, which removed over 75% of raw TCR sequences during error correction. VDJ genes were aligned to IMGT germline references, and each clonotype was defined by a unique CDR3 amino acid sequence together with V-J genes. Clonal expansion, Shannon diversity and CDR3 relatedness were evaluated with VDJtools (CalcPairwiseDistances, ClusterSamples), while phylogenetic trees were built in CLCbio workbench. A clone was classed as expanded if it had 8 or more unique UMIs, a cutoff based on coefficient-of-variation modelling across technical triplicates. The public reads were quality trimmed at Q25 with fastp and then assembled into clones with MiXCR by TCRdb, keeping productive beta chains. Rows are unified per CDR3 protein, each entry keeping the most common DNA and genes. For this entry, the V and J calls and clone size follow TCRdb and not the study's own pipeline. For this sample the table gives roughly 52,000 distinct CDR3 sequences, of which about 3.7% were detected only once. Together, the top ten hold over 5% of the sample.

CDR1 and CDR2 were assigned from the germline V gene as LGHNA and YNFKEQ. V has 0 bases trimmed and J has 7 bases trimmed; junction bases matching no gene number 14. The CDR3 spans 18 residues, from the cysteine through the phenylalanine. The read is trimmed to its CDR3 DNA, 54 bases read in frame from base 1. The receptor's source is a man aged 55 to 70 with multiple sclerosis. Sequencing was carried out using PBMCs. Here the chain combines TRBV4-2 and TRBJ2-1; 8 middle bases align to TRBD2. The DNA sequence is as follows: TGTGCCAGCAGCCAAGATCTGGGTAGCGGGGCCTTACGGAATGAGCAGTTCTTC. This sequence encodes CASSQDLGSGALRNEQFF.